This TCR beta chain was recovered during a study of beta chain features in type 1 diabetes. Looking at the study overall: Cell yields, age and gender were similar between patients and healthy donors. Study-wide results and limits: In the patient group, naive, central memory and Treg TCRB repertoires seemed more alike than in the healthy donor group. Moderate but significant shortening of TCRB CDR3s was recorded in all four CD4+ subsets from Type 1 diabetes patients.

In its sample, this clone was seen a few times. Its antigen is not known. Purity above 95% was achieved in all sorted populations. All of the isolated RNA was reverse transcribed, so expressed TCRB transcripts were sequenced. Only in-frame clones appear in the TCRdb table, and some are missing; sequencing was by immunoSEQ multiplex PCR. The table has some 360,000 clones, over 9% seen once. Germline V gene sequence: CDR1 MDHEN, CDR2 SYDVKM. There are 16 residues in the CDR3. The J segment lost 8 bases and the V segment lost 5 bases, leaving 15 bases of the junction unmatched. The sequencing sample was made of central memory CD4+ T cells from blood. The J gene is TRBJ1-5, the V gene TRBV28; 7 bases are shared with TRBD1. This TCR derives from a man in his thirties or forties with type 1 diabetes. In nucleotides, the CDR3 is TGTGCCAGCAGTGAGATCGGGACAGACAGAGTTAAGCCCCAGCATTTT. Translation gives CASSEIGTDRVKPQHF.